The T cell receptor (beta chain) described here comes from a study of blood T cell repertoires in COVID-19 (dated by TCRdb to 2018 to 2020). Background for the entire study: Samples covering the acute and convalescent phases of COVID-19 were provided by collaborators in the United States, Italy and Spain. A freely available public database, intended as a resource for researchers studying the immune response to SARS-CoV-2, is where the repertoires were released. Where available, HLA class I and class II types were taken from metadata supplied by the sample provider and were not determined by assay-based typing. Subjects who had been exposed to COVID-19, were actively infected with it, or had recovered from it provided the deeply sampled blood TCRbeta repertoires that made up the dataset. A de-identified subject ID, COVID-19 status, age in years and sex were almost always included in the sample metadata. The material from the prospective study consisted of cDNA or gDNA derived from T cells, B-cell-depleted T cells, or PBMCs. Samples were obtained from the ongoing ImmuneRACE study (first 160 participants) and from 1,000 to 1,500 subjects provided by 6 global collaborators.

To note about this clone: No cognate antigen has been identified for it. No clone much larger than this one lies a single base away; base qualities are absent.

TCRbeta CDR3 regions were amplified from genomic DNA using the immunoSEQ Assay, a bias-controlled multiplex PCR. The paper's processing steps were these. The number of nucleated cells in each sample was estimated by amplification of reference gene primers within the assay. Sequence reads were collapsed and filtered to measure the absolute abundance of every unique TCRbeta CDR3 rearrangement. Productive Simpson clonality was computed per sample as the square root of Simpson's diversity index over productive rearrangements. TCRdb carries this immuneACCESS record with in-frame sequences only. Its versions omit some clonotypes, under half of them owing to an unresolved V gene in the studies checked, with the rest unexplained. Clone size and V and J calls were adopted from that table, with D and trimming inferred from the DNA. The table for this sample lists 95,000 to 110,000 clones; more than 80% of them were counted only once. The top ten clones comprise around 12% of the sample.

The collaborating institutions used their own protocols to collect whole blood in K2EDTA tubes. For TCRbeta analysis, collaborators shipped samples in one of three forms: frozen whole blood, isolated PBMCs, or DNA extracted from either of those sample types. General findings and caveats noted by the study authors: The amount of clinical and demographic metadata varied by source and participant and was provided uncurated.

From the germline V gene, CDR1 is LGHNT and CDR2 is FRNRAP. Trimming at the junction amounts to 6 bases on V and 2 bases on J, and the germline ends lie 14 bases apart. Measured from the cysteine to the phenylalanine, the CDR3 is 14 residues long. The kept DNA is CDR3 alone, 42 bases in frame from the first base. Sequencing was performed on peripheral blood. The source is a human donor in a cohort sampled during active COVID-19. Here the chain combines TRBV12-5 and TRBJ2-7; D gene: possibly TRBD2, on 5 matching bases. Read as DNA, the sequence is TGTGCTAGTGGCCTCCTCACGGGGACCTACGAGCAGTACTTC. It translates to CASGLLTGTYEQYF.